Below are 8 T cell receptor beta chains sequenced from a single sample in a study of beta chain features in type 1 diabetes. Since all of the isolated RNA was reverse transcribed, expressed TCRB transcripts were what got sequenced. Sequencing used immunoSEQ multiplex PCR; TCRdb keeps in-frame clones, though not all of them. The top ten clones hold roughly 4% of a sample with under 300,000 clones, about 25% of them seen once. The sequencing input was central memory CD4+ T cells from blood. These receptors all stem from a man aged 25-40 years in good health.

This rearrangement joins TRBV7-2 to TRBJ2-2; 14 bases are a match to TRBD2. The CDR3 is made up of 18 amino acids. Per germline, CDR1 SGHTA and CDR2 FQGNSA. Trimming cost V 5 bases and J 6 bases; bases outside gene matches: 11. DNA of the CDR3: TGTGCCAGCAGCGGGCCCCCGGGACTAGCGGGAGTAGCCGGGGAGCTGTTTTTT. This translates into CASSGPPGLAGVAGELFF. Looking up the rest from reference TRBV7-2 and TRBJ2-2 gives the full variable domain: GAGVSQSPSNKVTEKGKDVELRCDPISGHTALYWYRQSLGQGLEFLIYFQGNSAPDKSGLPSDRFSAERTGGSVSTLTIQRTQQEDSAVYLCASSGPPGLAGVAGELFFGEGSRLTVL.

This clone showed up just a few times. One base separates it from a far larger clone, so it is likely a read error. V gene TRBV7-9 combines with J gene TRBJ2-1; TRBD1 or TRBD2 may be the D gene (5 bases each). The CDR3 has 19 residues. V gave up 10 bases and J gave up 0 bases, with 28 bases separating them. Germline V gene data show CDR1 as SEHNR and CDR2 as FQNEAQ (reference sequence). The CDR3 nucleotides are TGTGCCACTGCGCCCCGAGTGTCGGGGACGAGGAGCTCCTACAATGAGCAGTTCTTC. Its protein is CATAPRVSGTRSSYNEQFF.

The rearrangement links TRBV7-7 to TRBJ2-5; D ambiguous. Trimming cost V 6 bases and J 4 bases, with 9 bases left between them. Germline V CDR1 and CDR2: SSHAT, FNYEAQ (reference sequence). This CDR3 is built from 12 residues. CDR3 sequence (DNA): TGTGCCAGCAGTTGGGATGGAGAGACCCAGTACTTC. It yields the protein CASSWDGETQYF.

The V and J genes are TRBV5-1 and TRBJ1-2; no reliable D call. CDR3 length: 13 residues. Trimming removed 4 bases at V and 4 bases at J, with 11 bases between. CDR1 is SGHRS and CDR2 is YFSETQ in the germline V gene. The chain's CDR3 is CASSPVAGYGYTF. CDR3 nucleotides: TGCGCCAGCAGCCCTGTCGCTGGCTATGGCTACACCTTC.

J is TRBJ2-7 and V is TRBV5-1, with TRBD1 identical over 9 bases. CDR1 is SGHRS and CDR2 is YFSETQ in the germline V gene. V dropped 4 bases and J dropped 2; count of bases not matched to a gene: 16. The CDR3 is made up of 18 amino acids. In DNA, the CDR3 is TGCGCCAGCAGCCGACTCGCGGACAGGGGCAGGGGTACCTACGAGCAGTACTTC. Residues: CASSRLADRGRGTYEQYF.

The chain is built from TRBV4-3 and TRBJ2-1, with D tentatively TRBD2 (6 bases). The V gene lost 3 bases and the J gene lost 7 bases, with 13 bases spanning the gap. This CDR3 has 14 amino acids. Germline values: CDR1 LGHNA, CDR2 YSLEER. The CDR3 nucleotides read TGCGCCAGCAGCCAGACTAGGACCGTAAATGAGCAGTTCTTC. Protein sequence: CASSQTRTVNEQFF.

This clone appeared a few times. The chain recombines TRBV5-1 with TRBJ2-1; D uncertain. The CDR3 covers 14 residues. The V gene lost 4 bases and the J gene lost 4 bases, with 12 bases spanning the gap. From germline, CDR1 is SGHRS and CDR2 YFSETQ. For the CDR3, the DNA is TGCGCCAGCAGCGAGAAAGGCTTTTACAATGAGCAGTTCTTC. Encoded protein: CASSEKGFYNEQFF. Drawing the rest from reference TRBV5-1 and TRBJ2-1, the complete variable domain is KAGVTQTPRYLIKTRGQQVTLSCSPISGHRSVSWYQQTPGQGLQFLFEYFSETQRNKGNFPGRFSGRQFSNSRSEMNVSTLELGDSALYLCASSEKGFYNEQFFGPGTRLTVL.

The rearrangement uses TRBV20-1 and TRBJ1-1, with 8 nucleotides matching TRBD1. V lost 5 bases and J lost 11; bases outside the gene matches: 7. This CDR3 has 11 residues. CDR1 is DFQATT, CDR2 SNEGSKA, per germline (reference sequence). CDR3 bases: TGCAGTGCTTCCGGGACAGGCCGCGCTTTCTTT. This sequence encodes CSASGTGRAFF.